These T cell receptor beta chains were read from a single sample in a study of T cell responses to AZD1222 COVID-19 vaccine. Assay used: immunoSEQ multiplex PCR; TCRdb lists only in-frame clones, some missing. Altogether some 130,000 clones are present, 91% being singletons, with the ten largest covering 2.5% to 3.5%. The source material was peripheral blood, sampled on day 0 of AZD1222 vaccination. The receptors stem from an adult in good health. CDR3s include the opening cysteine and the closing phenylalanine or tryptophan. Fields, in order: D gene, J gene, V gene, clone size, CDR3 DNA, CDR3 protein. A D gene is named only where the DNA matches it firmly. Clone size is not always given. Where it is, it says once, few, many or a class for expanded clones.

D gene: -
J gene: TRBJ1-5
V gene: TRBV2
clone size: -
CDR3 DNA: TGTGCCAGCAAGGAGACAGAGAATCAGCCCCAGCATTTT
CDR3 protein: CASKETENQPQHF

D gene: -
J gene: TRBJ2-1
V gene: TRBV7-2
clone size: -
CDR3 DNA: TGTGCCAGCAGCTCGCGTAATAGGGATGAGCAGTTCTTC
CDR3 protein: CASSSRNRDEQFF

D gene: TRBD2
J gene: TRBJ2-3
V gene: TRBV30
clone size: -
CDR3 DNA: TGTGCCTGGAGGGTAGCGGGGGCCACAGATACGCAGTATTTT
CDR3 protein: CAWRVAGATDTQYF

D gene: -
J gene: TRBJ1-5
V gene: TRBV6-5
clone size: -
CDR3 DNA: TGTGCCTCCGGCCGGGCAGGCAATCAGCCCCAGCATTTT
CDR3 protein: CASGRAGNQPQHF

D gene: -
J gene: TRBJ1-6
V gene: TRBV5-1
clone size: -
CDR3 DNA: TGCGCCAGCAGCTGGGGGCAGAGGGATTCACCCCTCCACTTT
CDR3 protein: CASSWGQRDSPLHF

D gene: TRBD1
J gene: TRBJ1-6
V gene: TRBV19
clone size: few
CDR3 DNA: TGTGCCAGTACCTTCGGACAGGAGAGTTATTCACCCCTCCACTTT
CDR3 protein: CASTFGQESYSPLHF

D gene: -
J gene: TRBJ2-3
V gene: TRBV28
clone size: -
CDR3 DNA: TGTGCCAGCACCTTGAAAACTGGAGATACGCAGTATTTT
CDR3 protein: CASTLKTGDTQYF

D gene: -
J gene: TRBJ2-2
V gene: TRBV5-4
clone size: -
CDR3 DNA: TGTGCCAGCAGCTTGGGGGCAGCCGGGACCGGGGAGCTGTTTTTT
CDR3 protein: CASSLGAAGTGELFF

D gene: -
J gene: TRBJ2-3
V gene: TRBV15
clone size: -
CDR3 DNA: TGTGCCACCAATTCTGGCCGGTCCACAGATACGCAGTATTTT
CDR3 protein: CATNSGRSTDTQYF

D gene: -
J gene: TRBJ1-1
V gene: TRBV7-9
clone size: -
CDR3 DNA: TGTGCCAGCAGCTTACTTCGCGGAGGGCTGAACACTGAAGCTTTCTTT
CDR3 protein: CASSLLRGGLNTEAFF

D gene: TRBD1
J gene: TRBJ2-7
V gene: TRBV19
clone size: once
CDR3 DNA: TGTGCCAGTAACGCCGGTTGGGACAGGGATCTCCACGAGCAGTACTTC
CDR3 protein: CASNAGWDRDLHEQYF

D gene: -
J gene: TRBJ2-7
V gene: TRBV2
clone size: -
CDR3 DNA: TGTGCCAGCAGCTATCAGACGAATGGGAACTTC
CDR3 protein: CASSYQTNGNF

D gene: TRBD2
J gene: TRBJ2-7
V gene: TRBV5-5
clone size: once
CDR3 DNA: TGTGCCAGCGGACAAGAGCTAGCGGTCTACGAGCAGTACTTC
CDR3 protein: CASGQELAVYEQYF

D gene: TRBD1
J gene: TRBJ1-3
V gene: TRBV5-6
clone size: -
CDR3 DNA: TGTGCCAGCAGCGGCCAACAGGGGTTCTATGGAAACACCATATATTTT
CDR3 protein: CASSGQQGFYGNTIYF

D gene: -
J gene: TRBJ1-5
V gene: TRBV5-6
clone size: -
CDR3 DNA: TGTGCCAGCAGCTTGTGGCGGGATCAGCCCCAGCATTTT
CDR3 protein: CASSLWRDQPQHF

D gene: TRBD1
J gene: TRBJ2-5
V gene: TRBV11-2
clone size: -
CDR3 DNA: TGTGCCAGCAGCTTAGGACAGGGGTTAAAGACCCAGTACTTC
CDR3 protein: CASSLGQGLKTQYF

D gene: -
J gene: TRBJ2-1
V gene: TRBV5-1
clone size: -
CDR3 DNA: TGCGCCAGCAGCTTGCTGGGTCGCGGGGGCTCGCATGAGCAGTTCTTC
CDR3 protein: CASSLLGRGGSHEQFF

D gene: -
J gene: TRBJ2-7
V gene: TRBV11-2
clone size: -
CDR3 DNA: TGTGCCAGCAGCTTAGTGAAAAAACCACTCGAGCAGTACTTC
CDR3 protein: CASSLVKKPLEQYF

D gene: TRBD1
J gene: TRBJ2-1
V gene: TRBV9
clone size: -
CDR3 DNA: TGTGCCAGCAGCAGACAGGGTGTGGGCTACAATGAGCAGTTCTTC
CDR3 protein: CASSRQGVGYNEQFF

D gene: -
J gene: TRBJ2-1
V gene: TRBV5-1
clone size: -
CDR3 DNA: TGCGCCAGCAGCTTGTCGGGTGTTCGTTACAATGAGCAGTTCTTC
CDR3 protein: CASSLSGVRYNEQFF

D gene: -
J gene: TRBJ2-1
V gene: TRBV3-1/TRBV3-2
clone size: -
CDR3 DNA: TGTGCCAGCAGCCAAGGCGAGCTCTACAATGAGCAGTTCTTC
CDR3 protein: CASSQGELYNEQFF

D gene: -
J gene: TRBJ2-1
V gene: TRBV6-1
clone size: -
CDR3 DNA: TGTGCCAGCAGTGAAAAAAAGCGGAGTCTTTCCTACAATGAGCAGTTCTTC
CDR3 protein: CASSEKKRSLSYNEQFF

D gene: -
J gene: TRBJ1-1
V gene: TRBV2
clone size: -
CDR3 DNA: TGTGCCAGCCGCAGGGAGCTGAACACTGAAGCTTTCTTT
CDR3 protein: CASRRELNTEAFF

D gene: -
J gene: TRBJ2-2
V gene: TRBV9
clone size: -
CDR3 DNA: TGTGCCAGCAGCCCTCGGACCGGGCAGGGGAACACCGGGGAGCTGTTTTTT
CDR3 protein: CASSPRTGQGNTGELFF

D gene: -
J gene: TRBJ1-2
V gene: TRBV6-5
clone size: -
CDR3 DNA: TGTGCCAGCATCGGACGAAGAGATGGCTACACCTTC
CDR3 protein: CASIGRRDGYTF

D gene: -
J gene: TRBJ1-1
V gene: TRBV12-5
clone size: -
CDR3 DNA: TGTGCTAGTGGTGACAGCGATGAAGCTTTCTTT
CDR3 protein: CASGDSDEAFF

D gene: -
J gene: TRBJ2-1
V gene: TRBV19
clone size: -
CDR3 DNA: TGTGCCAGTAGTAAAAGGACGGGCTACAATGAGCAGTTCTTC
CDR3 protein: CASSKRTGYNEQFF

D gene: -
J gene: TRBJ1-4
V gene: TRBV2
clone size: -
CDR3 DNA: TGTGCCAGCAGCGCCTCAGGGGAAAAACTGTTTTTT
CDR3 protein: CASSASGEKLFF

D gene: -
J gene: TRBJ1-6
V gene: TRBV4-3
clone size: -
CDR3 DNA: TGCGCCAGCAGCCAAGACACACAGGGACGTAATTCACCCCTCCACTTT
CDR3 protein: CASSQDTQGRNSPLHF

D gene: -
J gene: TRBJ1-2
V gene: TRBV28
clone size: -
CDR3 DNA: TGTGCCAGCAGTTTCCCCGGGGGGAGGGGCTACACCTTC
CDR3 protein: CASSFPGGRGYTF

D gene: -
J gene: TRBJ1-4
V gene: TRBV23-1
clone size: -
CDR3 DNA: TGCGCCAGCAGTCATTGGGGCAGGTCTCATCCTCAATTTAATGAAAAACTGTTTTTT
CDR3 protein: CASSHWGRSHPQFNEKLFF

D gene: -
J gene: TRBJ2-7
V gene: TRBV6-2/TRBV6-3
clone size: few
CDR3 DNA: TGTGCCAGCAGTTTAGCCTCCTACGAGCAGTACTTC
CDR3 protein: CASSLASYEQYF

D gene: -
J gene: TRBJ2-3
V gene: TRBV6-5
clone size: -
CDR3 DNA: TGTGCCAGCAGAAGAGGGGGTTTCACAGATACGCAGTATTTT
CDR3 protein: CASRRGGFTDTQYF

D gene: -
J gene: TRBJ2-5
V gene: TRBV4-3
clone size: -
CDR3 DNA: TGCGCCAGCAGCCCCCAAGGAGCGGGAGAGACCCAGTACTTC
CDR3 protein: CASSPQGAGETQYF

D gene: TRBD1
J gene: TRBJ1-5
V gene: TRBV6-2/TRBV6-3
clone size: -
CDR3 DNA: TGTGCCAGCAGTCCAGACAGGGAAGGAGCTCAGCCCCAGCATTTT
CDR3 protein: CASSPDREGAQPQHF

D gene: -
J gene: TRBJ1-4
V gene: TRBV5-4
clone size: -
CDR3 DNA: TGTGCCAGCAGCTTAGAACCGGGACAACGGGAAAAACTGTTTTTT
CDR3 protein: CASSLEPGQREKLFF

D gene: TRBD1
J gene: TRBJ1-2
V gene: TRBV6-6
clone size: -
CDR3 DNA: TGTGCCAGCAGTTACTCGACAGGGGCCCACCTTGCCTTC
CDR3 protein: CASSYSTGAHLAF

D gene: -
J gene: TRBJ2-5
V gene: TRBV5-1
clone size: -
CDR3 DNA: TGCGCCAGTCAGCTTGGTGGGTACCAAGAGACCCAGTACTTC
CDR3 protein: CASQLGGYQETQYF

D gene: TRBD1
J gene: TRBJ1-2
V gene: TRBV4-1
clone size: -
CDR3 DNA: TGCGCCAGCAGCCAAACCAACACAGGGGGCCGGGGCTACACCTTC
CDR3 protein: CASSQTNTGGRGYTF

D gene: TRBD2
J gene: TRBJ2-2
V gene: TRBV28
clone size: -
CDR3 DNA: TGTGCCAGCAGTGGGGGGACTAGCATCCCCGGGGAGCTGTTTTTT
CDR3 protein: CASSGGTSIPGELFF

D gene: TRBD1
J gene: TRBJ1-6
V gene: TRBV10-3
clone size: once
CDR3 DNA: TGTGCCATCAGAAACAGGGGGGAGAGGGATTCACCCCTCCACTTT
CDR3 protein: CAIRNRGERDSPLHF

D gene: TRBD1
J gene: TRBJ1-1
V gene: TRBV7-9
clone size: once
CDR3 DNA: TGTGCCAGCAGCTTAGAGGACAGGGAAGCTTTCTTT
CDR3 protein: CASSLEDREAFF

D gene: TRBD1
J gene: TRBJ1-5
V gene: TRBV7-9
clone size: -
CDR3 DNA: TGTGCCAGCAGCCGACAGGGGTTGGCGCAGCCCCAGCATTTT
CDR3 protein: CASSRQGLAQPQHF

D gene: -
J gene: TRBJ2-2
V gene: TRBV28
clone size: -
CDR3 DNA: TGTGCCAGCAGTGCCCCCAGGGCCGGGGAGCTGTTTTTT
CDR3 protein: CASSAPRAGELFF

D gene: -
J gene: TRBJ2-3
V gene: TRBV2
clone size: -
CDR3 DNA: TGTGCCAGCAGTGAGCGAGGTGGCACGCAGTATTTT
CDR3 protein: CASSERGGTQYF

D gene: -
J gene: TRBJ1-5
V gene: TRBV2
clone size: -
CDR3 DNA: TGTGCCAGCACCGAGTCGGGGCCCGAACAGCCCCAGCATTTT
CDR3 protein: CASTESGPEQPQHF

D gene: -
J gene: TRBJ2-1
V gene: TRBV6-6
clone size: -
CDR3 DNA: TGTGCCAGCAGCCGACTAAGAGACGGGCTGAATTACAATGAGCAGTTCTTC
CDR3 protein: CASSRLRDGLNYNEQFF

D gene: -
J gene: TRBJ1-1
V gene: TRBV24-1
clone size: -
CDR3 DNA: TGTGCCACCAGTGAAAGCTACTCGAATGAAGCTTTCTTT
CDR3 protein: CATSESYSNEAFF